Listed below are T cell receptor beta chains from one sample, sequenced in a study of T cells in Graves' hyperthyroidism and ophthalmopathy. TCRdb independently ran MiXCR on the multiplex PCR reads; one entry per CDR3 protein. The repertoire holds 150,000 or so distinct CDR3 sequences, with roughly a fifth as singletons. What was sequenced was blood. All receptors come from a woman aged 50 to 60 with Graves' hyperthyroidism that later progressed to Graves' ophthalmopathy. The CDR3 runs from the conserved cysteine through the conserved F or W. Expanded clones get a size class; other rows say once, few or many, or leave the size out.

CDR3	V	J	size
CASSRRTSGRLWHEQFF	TRBV7-9	TRBJ2-1	many
CASSVEGRETQYF	TRBV2	TRBJ2-5	.
CASSLGKNRGYIDEQYF	TRBV5-5	TRBJ2-7	few
CAGSADMSYTF	TRBV2	TRBJ1-2	many
CSAYRTSDPHYNEQFF	TRBV20-1	TRBJ2-1	many
CASSILAGANEQYF	TRBV19	TRBJ2-7	few
CASSQDRGRTDTQYF	TRBV14	TRBJ2-3	many
CASSPGQGAAYEQYF	TRBV5-1	TRBJ2-7	many
CASSLDYRVEQYF	TRBV7-2	TRBJ2-7	.
CASSSQDRMNTEAFF	TRBV5-1	TRBJ1-1	many
CASSPRTSAYGYTF	TRBV28	TRBJ1-2	many
CASSLGRQVAYEQYF	TRBV7-9	TRBJ2-7	many
CATSRGRLENNRYF	TRBV15	TRBJ2-4	.
CASRRTPKQGTGQSTEAFF	TRBV19	TRBJ1-1	.
CASSLPRGLAGNEQFF	TRBV5-1	TRBJ2-1	many
CATSDGLAGGPLGTDTQYF	TRBV24-1	TRBJ2-3	few
CASSYVAGSGQPQHF	TRBV6-2/TRBV6-3	TRBJ1-5	few
CASRRLAGGEYKPEQFF	TRBV3-1	TRBJ2-1	.
CASSFFGKGNQPQHF	TRBV12-3/TRBV12-4	TRBJ1-5	many
CAWSENSGYEQYF	TRBV30	TRBJ2-7	.
CASSSIGLAGAGRETQYF	TRBV5-1	TRBJ2-5	.
CASSPSGKSYEQYF	TRBV5-5	TRBJ2-7	.
CASSLDSQGRALHF	TRBV5-1	TRBJ1-6	few
CASSQYRAEGETQYF	TRBV3-1	TRBJ2-5	many
CSARDGALGTDTQYF	TRBV20-1	TRBJ2-3	many
CSVRESDTQYF	TRBV29-1	TRBJ2-3	many
CASRSGRGQSPLHF	TRBV19	TRBJ1-6	.
CASSYPGGREFGETQYF	TRBV6-5	TRBJ2-5	few
CASSLQSGQGIGNTIYF	TRBV12-3/TRBV12-4	TRBJ1-3	.
CASSIHGGMNTEAFF	TRBV19	TRBJ1-1	few
CSVELGGYEQYF	TRBV29-1	TRBJ2-7	many
CASSPFGSYGYTF	TRBV28	TRBJ1-2	many
CASSQGRAEKLFF	TRBV7-9	TRBJ1-4	.
CASLAGAIFTDTQYF	TRBV2	TRBJ2-3	many
CSARLGAGDGETQYF	TRBV20-1	TRBJ2-5	.
CVSSLGATGGTDTQYF	TRBV7-6	TRBJ2-3	few
CASSRATGTGGEKLFF	TRBV27	TRBJ1-4	.
CSADRQGVGEQYF	TRBV20-1	TRBJ2-7	.
CASTLGQNTEAFF	TRBV5-1	TRBJ1-1	many
CASRNLAGKGVEQYF	TRBV6-1	TRBJ2-7	.
CASSFHPGQEPDTQYF	TRBV5-1	TRBJ2-3	.
CASSASGSRTGELFF	TRBV9	TRBJ2-2	few
CASRLASGNFGELFF	TRBV7-9	TRBJ2-2	.
CASSPNRQPYNEQFF	TRBV27	TRBJ2-1	few
CASSPRTGKGSDEQYF	TRBV7-2	TRBJ2-7	.
CASSLRQYNTGELFF	TRBV7-2	TRBJ2-2	many
CASSARGGAGANVLTF	TRBV6-1	TRBJ2-6	many
CSARLSGQLYGYTF	TRBV20-1	TRBJ1-2	many
CASRADRGGETQYF	TRBV2	TRBJ2-5	.
CASSYGTAGSSYEQYF	TRBV6-2/TRBV6-3	TRBJ2-7	many
CSASPARDSSRGYGYTF	TRBV20-1	TRBJ1-2	many
CSVAPSGPGTQYF	TRBV29-1	TRBJ2-3	many
CASSVGSYNEQFF	TRBV9	TRBJ2-1	.
CASSETGGHQPQHF	TRBV2	TRBJ1-5	many
CASSWNGLAGGQHYEQYF	TRBV5-5	TRBJ2-7	.
CATSRALEEAQYF	TRBV15	TRBJ2-5	.
CASSKLQKNEKLFF	TRBV28	TRBJ1-4	many
CASSLAAGQSTDTQYF	TRBV7-6	TRBJ2-3	many
CASSHGGFGANVLTF	TRBV7-2	TRBJ2-6	few
CASSYLGGQGSYTF	TRBV6-1	TRBJ1-2	few